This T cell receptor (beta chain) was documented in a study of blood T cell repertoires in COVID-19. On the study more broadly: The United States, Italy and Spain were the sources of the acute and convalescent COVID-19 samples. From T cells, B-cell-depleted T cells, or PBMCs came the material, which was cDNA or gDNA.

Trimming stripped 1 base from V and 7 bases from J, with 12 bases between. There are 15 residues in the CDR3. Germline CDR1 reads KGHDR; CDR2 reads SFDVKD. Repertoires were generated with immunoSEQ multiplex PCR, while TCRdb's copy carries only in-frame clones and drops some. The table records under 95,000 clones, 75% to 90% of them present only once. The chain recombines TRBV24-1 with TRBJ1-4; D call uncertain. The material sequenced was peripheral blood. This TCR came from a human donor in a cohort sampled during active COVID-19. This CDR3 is CATSDFEGGSEKLFF. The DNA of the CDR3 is TGTGCCACCAGTGATTTTGAGGGCGGGAGTGAAAAACTGTTTTTT.